The present T cell receptor (beta chain) was sequenced within a study of graft-versus-host responses after intestinal transplantation. V lost 0 bases and J lost 9, with 18 bases in between. Germline loops: CDR1 MNHEY, CDR2 SVGAGI. The CDR3 loop spans 15 amino acids. Clones were sequenced by immunoSEQ multiplex PCR, and TCRdb holds only the in-frame ones, with some missing. Counted here are tens of thousands of clones, around 90% occurring once; the ten biggest clones make up about 6.7%. Points from the study as a whole: After transplant, early declines in HvG clones were associated with peak levels of circulating GvH clones. The recipient marrow held GvH clones, and some of them showed up first in ileum or blood.

Points on this clone: Its cognate antigen is unknown.

V is TRBV6-5 and J is TRBJ2-7, with D maybe TRBD2 (5 bases). The receptor was derived from a human patient who received an intestinal transplant, so some T cells may come from the graft donor. The material was bone marrow, obtained 700 to 850 days after intestinal transplantation. The CDR3 is CASSYSSGGRRGQYF. CDR3 coding DNA: TGTGCCAGCAGTTACTCGAGCGGAGGCCGACGTGGGCAGTACTTC.